Below, one T cell receptor beta chain is given with its context. This entry belongs to a study of T cell responses to AZD1222 COVID-19 vaccine. The repertoire was sequenced with immunoSEQ multiplex PCR; TCRdb's copy has only in-frame clones and lacks some. The sample carries more than 100,000 clones, 70% to 90% recorded once. V was trimmed by 0 bases and J by 2 bases, leaving 8 bases between them. Germline V CDR1 and CDR2: KGHSH, LQKENI. CDR3 length equals 14 residues. The material was peripheral blood, obtained on day 0 of AZD1222 vaccination. The TCR comes from an adult in good health. The rearrangement uses TRBV18 and TRBJ2-7; perhaps TRBD2 as D (5 bases). The CDR3 sequence is CASSPPSGTYEQYF. The CDR3 DNA follows: TGTGCCAGCTCACCACCAAGCGGAACCTACGAGCAGTACTTC.